This TCR beta chain derives from a study of vaccination and CD4 T cells after COVID-19. Scientists ran DNA taken from cultured CD4+ T cells through the Oncomine TCR Beta short-read assay for sequencing. TCRdb independently ran MiXCR on the PCR reads; one entry per CDR3 protein. Found here are about 17,000 distinct CDR3 sequences, about three fifths of them singletons; the top ten hold approximately 9.9%. Documented treatment: approximately 11-day PBMC culture with coronavirus spike peptide pools or control peptides (ViraFEST assay). A note on this clonotype: What it binds is unknown.

The sequencing sample was made of CD4+ T cells from blood, cultured in vitro. The receptor comes from a human donor who had recovered from COVID-19.

DNA of the CDR3: TGTGCCACCAGTGATTTAGGACCCGGGGGGGAGACCCAGTACTTC. Translated: CATSDLGPGGETQYF. The chain links TRBV24-1 to TRBJ2-5; TRBD2 matches 7 bases. The germline CDR1 and CDR2 sequences are KGHDR and SFDVKD. CDR3 length: 15 amino acids. The V and J ends lost 1 base and 5 bases, in that order; junction bases with no gene match: 6.